These T cell receptor beta chains were read from a single sample in a study of cytomegalovirus exposure and HLA in healthy donors. Some clones are missing from TCRdb's copy, which holds only in-frame ones; the method was immunoSEQ multiplex PCR. The top ten hold less than 2.5% of the sample, which has approximately 130,000 clones, around 81% seen once. The specimen sequenced was PBMCs. These receptors all stem from a woman in her thirties or forties in good health and CMV-seronegative. CDR3s include the opening cysteine and the closing phenylalanine or tryptophan. The D gene is left open where the match is weak. Some rows have no size entry. The others give once, few or many, or a class for an expanded clone.

>TRBJ2-5|NA|NA|TRBV12-5
TGTGCTAGTGGTTTGCCCTCGGGGTTAGAGACCCAGTACTTC
CASGLPSGLETQYF
>TRBJ1-5|NA|TRBD1|TRBV10-3
TGTGCCATCAGTGAGTCCGCCCCGGGACAGGGGAAAAATCAGCCCCAGCATTTT
CAISESAPGQGKNQPQHF
>TRBJ2-3|NA|TRBD2|TRBV5-1
TGCGCCAGCTGCACGGGGGGGCCCGGAGATACGCAGTATTTT
CASCTGGPGDTQYF
>TRBJ2-7|NA|NA|TRBV19
TGTGCCACCAAAACAGGGTTCGGCGAGCAGTACTTC
CATKTGFGEQYF
>TRBJ1-1|NA|NA|TRBV19
TGTGCCAGTAGTATATATTCAGATACGAACACTGAAGCTTTCTTT
CASSIYSDTNTEAFF
>TRBJ1-2|NA|NA|TRBV7-9
TGTGCCAGCAGCCCAAAAGACAGACACTATGGCTACACCTTC
CASSPKDRHYGYTF
>TRBJ1-4|NA|NA|TRBV19
TGTGCCAGTAGTATGGCGGATCCGGGGAATGAAAAACTGTTTTTT
CASSMADPGNEKLFF
>TRBJ1-1|NA|NA|TRBV7-3
TGTGCCAGCAGCATGGGACAGAACACTGAAGCTTTCTTT
CASSMGQNTEAFF
>TRBJ1-2|NA|TRBD1|TRBV9
TGTGCCAGCAGCGTGACAGGGTTAGGTGGCTACACCTTC
CASSVTGLGGYTF
>TRBJ2-1|NA|TRBD2|TRBV9
TGTGCCAGCAGCGGACCGGGACTAGCGTACAATGAGCAGTTCTTC
CASSGPGLAYNEQFF
>TRBJ1-1|NA|NA|TRBV5-1
TGCGCCAGCACCCCAGGAGGGGTCGTGAACACTGAAGCTTTCTTT
CASTPGGVVNTEAFF
>TRBJ2-7|NA|NA|TRBV19
TGTGCCAGTAGGCAGGGGGGCAACGGCTACGAGCAGTACTTC
CASRQGGNGYEQYF
>TRBJ2-2|NA|NA|TRBV7-2
TGTGCCAGCAGCTTGTCTGTAGCTATCACCGGGGAGCTGTTTTTT
CASSLSVAITGELFF
>TRBJ2-5|NA|NA|TRBV7-9
TGTTCCAGCAGCCAGTTTTATGAGACCCAGTACTTC
CSSSQFYETQYF
>TRBJ1-2|NA|TRBD1|TRBV10-1
TGCGCCAGCAGCCCCGGACAGGGATTGGGTCCCTATGGCTACACCTTC
CASSPGQGLGPYGYTF
>TRBJ2-6|NA|TRBD2|TRBV7-6
TGTGCCAGCAGCTTAGAACTAGCGGGTCTAGCTGGGGCCAACGTCCTGACTTTC
CASSLELAGLAGANVLTF
>TRBJ1-5|NA|NA|TRBV30
TGTGCCTGGAGCCGAGATCGGACAGAAGGCAATCAGCCCCAGCATTTT
CAWSRDRTEGNQPQHF
>TRBJ2-7|NA|NA|TRBV4-1
TGCGCCAGCAGCCAAGGGAGACAGGCGACCTACGAGCAGTACTTC
CASSQGRQATYEQYF
>TRBJ2-7|few|NA|TRBV27
TGTGCCAGCAGTTTTGTGTGGGACTCCGTCCACGAGCAGTACTTC
CASSFVWDSVHEQYF
>TRBJ2-1|NA|TRBD2|TRBV5-1
TGCGCCAGCAGCCCGGGTCCTAAGGAAAGCGGGGGAACCTACAATGAGCAGTTCTTC
CASSPGPKESGGTYNEQFF
>TRBJ2-7|NA|TRBD2|TRBV18
TGTGCCAGCTCCCCTCTAGCGGGGGATAGCTACGAGCAGTACTTC
CASSPLAGDSYEQYF
>TRBJ1-1|NA|TRBD1|TRBV30
TGTGCCTGGAGCGGACAGGGCTTAGTTCTAAACACTGAAGCTTTCTTT
CAWSGQGLVLNTEAFF
>TRBJ1-2|few|NA|TRBV15
TGTGCCACCAGCAGAGATGGAATGGGGACAACAACAAACTATGGCTACACCTTC
CATSRDGMGTTTNYGYTF
>TRBJ2-2|NA|NA|TRBV6-1
TGTGCCAGCAGTGAAGAGAGGGAGAGGAGGGAGCTGTTTTTT
CASSEERERRELFF
>TRBJ2-3|NA|NA|TRBV7-9
TGTGCCAGCAGCTTAGAGGGGACACTGGCTACAGATACGCAGTATTTT
CASSLEGTLATDTQYF
>TRBJ2-6|NA|NA|TRBV14
TGTGCCAGCAGCAAAGGTTCGGCAGCCAGGCCCGGGGCCAACGTCCTGACTTTC
CASSKGSAARPGANVLTF
>TRBJ2-1|once|TRBD2|TRBV15
TGTGCCACCAGCAGTACTAGCGGGAGCCCGTGGGATGAGCAGTTCTTC
CATSSTSGSPWDEQFF
>TRBJ2-3|NA|NA|TRBV6-5
TGTGCCAGCAGTTATATGTCCGCGGATACGCAGTATTTT
CASSYMSADTQYF
>TRBJ2-1|few|TRBD2|TRBV10-3
TGTGCCATCAGTGAGGGGGACTATTCAAGTGGTGAGCAGTTCTTC
CAISEGDYSSGEQFF
>TRBJ2-7|few|TRBD1|TRBV6-1
TGTGCCAGCAGTGAAGACAGGGGGTCCCCCTACGAGCAGTACTTC
CASSEDRGSPYEQYF